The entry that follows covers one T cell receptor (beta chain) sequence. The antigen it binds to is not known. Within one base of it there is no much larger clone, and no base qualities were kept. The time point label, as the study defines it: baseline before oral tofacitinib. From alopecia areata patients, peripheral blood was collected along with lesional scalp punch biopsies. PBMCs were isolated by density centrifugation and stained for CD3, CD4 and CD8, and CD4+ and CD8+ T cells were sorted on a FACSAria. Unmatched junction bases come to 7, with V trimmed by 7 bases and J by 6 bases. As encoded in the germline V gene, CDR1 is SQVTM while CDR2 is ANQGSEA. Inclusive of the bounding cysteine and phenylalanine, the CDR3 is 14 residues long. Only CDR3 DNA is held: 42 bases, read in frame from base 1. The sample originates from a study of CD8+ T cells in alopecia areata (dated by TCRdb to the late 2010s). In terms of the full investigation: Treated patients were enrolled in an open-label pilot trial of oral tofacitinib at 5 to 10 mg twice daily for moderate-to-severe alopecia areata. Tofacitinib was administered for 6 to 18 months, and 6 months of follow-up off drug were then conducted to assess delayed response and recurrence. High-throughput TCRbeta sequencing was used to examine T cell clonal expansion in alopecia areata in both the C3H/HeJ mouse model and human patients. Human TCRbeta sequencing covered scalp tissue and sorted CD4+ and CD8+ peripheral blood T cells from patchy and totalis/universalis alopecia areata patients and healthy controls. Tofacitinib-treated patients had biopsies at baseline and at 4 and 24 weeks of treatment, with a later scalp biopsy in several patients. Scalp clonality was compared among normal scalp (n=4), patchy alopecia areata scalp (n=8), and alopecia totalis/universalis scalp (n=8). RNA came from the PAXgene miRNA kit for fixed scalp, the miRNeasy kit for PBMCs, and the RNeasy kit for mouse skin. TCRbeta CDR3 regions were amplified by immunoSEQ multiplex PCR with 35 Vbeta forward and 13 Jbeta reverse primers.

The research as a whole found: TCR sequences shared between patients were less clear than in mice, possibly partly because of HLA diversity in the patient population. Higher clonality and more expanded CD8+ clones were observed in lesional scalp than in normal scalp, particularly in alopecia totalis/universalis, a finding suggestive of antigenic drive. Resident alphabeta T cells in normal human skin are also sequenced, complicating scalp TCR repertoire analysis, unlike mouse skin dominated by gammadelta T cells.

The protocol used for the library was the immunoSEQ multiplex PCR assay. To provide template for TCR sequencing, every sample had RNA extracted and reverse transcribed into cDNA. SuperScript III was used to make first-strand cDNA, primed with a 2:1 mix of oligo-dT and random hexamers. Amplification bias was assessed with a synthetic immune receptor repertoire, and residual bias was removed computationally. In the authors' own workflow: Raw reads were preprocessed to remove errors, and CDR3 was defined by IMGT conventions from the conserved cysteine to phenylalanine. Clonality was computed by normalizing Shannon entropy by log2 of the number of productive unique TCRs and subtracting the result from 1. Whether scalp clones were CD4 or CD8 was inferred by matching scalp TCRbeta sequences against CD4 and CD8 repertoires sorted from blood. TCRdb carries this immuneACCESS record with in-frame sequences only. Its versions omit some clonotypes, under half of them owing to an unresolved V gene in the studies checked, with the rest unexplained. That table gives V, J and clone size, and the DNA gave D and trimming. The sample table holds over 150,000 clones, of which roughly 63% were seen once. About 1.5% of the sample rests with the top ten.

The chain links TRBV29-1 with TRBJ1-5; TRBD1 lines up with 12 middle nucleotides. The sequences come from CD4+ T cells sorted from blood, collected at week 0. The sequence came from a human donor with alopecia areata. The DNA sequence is TGCAGCGCATCGGGGGGACAGGGGGCTCAGCCCCAGCATTTT. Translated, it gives CSASGGQGAQPQHF.